This T cell receptor beta chain was sequenced in a study of blood T cell repertoires in COVID-19. Study as a whole: The samples span acute and convalescent COVID-19 from the United States, Italy and Spain. The analysed material was cDNA or gDNA that came from T cells, B-cell-depleted T cells, or PBMCs.

Original processing notes: Estimation of nucleated cell counts was performed using reference gene primer amplification. The data were produced by immunoSEQ multiplex PCR, yet TCRdb's version contains in-frame clones alone and is incomplete. V, J and clone size are those of that table, while D and trimming were read from the DNA. This table has about 190,000 clones, about 82% appearing once. The CDR3 sequence is 15 residues long. The V gene lost 2 bases and the J gene lost 0 bases, with 7 bases spanning the gap. Germline loops: CDR1 MNHEY, CDR2 SVGAGI. The sample was peripheral blood. This sequence was found in a woman aged 25 to 39 with acute or convalescent COVID-19. The chain carries TRBV6-5 and TRBJ2-2; perhaps TRBD1 as D (6 bases). This CDR3 is CASSYHRANTGELFF. The CDR3 DNA reads TGTGCCAGCAGTTACCACAGGGCGAACACCGGGGAGCTGTTTTTT.